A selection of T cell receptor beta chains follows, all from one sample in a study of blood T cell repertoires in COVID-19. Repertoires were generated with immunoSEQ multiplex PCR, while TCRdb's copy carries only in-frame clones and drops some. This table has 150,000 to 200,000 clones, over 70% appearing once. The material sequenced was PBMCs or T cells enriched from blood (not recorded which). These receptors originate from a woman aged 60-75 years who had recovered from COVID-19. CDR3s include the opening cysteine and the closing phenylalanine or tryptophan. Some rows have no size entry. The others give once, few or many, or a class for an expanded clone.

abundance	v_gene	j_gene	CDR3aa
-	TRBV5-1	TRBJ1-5	CASSLERGDQPQHF
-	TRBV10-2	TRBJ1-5	CASSGTGGRQPQHF
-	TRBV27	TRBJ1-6	CASRLGFYNSPLHF
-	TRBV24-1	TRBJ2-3	CATSRGGAGDTQYF
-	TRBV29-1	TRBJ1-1	CSVSQGPFNTEAFF
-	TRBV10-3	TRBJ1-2	CAISESGDYGYTF
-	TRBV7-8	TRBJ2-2	CASGYRGRPGELFF
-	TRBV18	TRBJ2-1	CASSPPGGAKGEQFF
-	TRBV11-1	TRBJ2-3	CASSSPRLASDTQYF
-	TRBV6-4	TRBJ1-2	CASSDSCQIIYGYTF
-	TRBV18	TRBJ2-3	CASSLGTGGIDTQYF
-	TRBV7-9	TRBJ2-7	CAINRGGYEQYF
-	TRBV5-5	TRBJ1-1	CASSWGTGPGTEAFF
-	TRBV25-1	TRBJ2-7	CASSVLGYEQYF
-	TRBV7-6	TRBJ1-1	CASSRRTAEAFF
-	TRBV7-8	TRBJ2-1	CASSLEGLQAQFF
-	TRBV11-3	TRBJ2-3	CASSPGSDTQYF
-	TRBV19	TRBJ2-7	CASSIGLIYEQYF
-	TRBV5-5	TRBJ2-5	CASSLEGTGGETQYF
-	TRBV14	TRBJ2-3	CASSYIQTDTQYF
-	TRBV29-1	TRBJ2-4	CSVDGEGQSKNIQYF
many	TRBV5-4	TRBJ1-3	CASRGAMGNTIYF
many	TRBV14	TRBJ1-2	CASSRTGGLNYGYTF
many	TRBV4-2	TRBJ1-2	CASSPQGKANYGYTF